The clone carrying this TCR beta chain was seen only once. Sequencing was performed with immunoSEQ multiplex PCR; in TCRdb, only in-frame clones are kept and a portion is missing. The sample includes under 200,000 clones, roughly 89% of them seen just once. Germline loops: CDR1 MDHEN, CDR2 SYDVKM. The CDR3 extends over 13 amino acids. Trimming left V 3 bases short and J 6 bases short, with 9 bases between. This sample was taken from a study of cytomegalovirus exposure and HLA in healthy donors. This receptor was obtained from a woman between 18 and 30 years old in good health and CMV-seropositive. The chain carries TRBV28 and TRBJ2-1, with D possibly TRBD1 on 5 matching bases. The sample taken for sequencing was PBMCs. CDR3 region: CASSFYDSNEQFF. As DNA, the CDR3 is TGTGCCAGCAGTTTCTACGACAGCAATGAGCAGTTCTTC.